The entry below gives a single T cell receptor (beta chain) sequence along with its context. Its cognate antigen is unknown. The record originates from a study of response to subunit inactivated influenza vaccine. The ends were cut back, 4 bases at V and 9 bases at J, with 19 bases in the middle. This CDR3 comprises 15 residues. The germline V gene has CDR1 LGHNA and CDR2 YNFKEQ. Study outcomes and limitations: Authors suggested few new T cells are recruited by each seasonal influenza vaccination.

MiXCR, run by TCRdb on the RT-PCR reads, gives a single entry per CDR3 protein. Among 530,000 or so distinct CDR3 sequences, around 15% were seen once, and the ten largest hold over 8.5%. V usage is TRBV4-2 and J usage is TRBJ2-1; D may be TRBD1 (9 bases). The receptor was isolated from a man in his forties or fifties who received an inactivated influenza vaccine. Specimen: PBMCs from blood, collected 12 days after vaccination. The CDR3 region has the DNA TGTGCCAGCAGCCCCTCGGGACAGGGACTAGGTGAGCAGTTCTTC. Encoded protein: CASSPSGQGLGEQFF.